Presented here are 32 T cell receptor beta chains from one specimen sequenced in a study of naive and memory T cell subsets. Described treatment: skin biopsy from PPD injection site in Mantoux-positive individual. The library had UMIs added by 3' ligation of an oligonucleotide to TCR cDNA. Ligated cDNA underwent four rounds of PCR with nested alpha and beta constant region primers and SP2. One entry per CDR3 protein, called by TCRdb with MiXCR from the UMI-ligation and nested PCR reads. Of around 31,000 distinct CDR3 sequences listed, about 6.9% are singletons. The sequencing here drew on skin, taken from a tuberculin skin test site. The receptor source for this set is an adult in good health.

This clonotype was recorded at least ten times. CDR3 loop: CASSSGQGLFNQPQHF. Here the CDR3 DNA reads TGTGCCAGCAGCTCCGGACAGGGGTTGTTCAATCAGCCCCAGCATTTT. The gene calls are TRBV11-2 and TRBJ1-5; 9 bases are shared with TRBD1. The V segment lost 4 bases and the J segment 3 bases; nucleotides outside the gene matches: 7. CDR1 is SGHAT and CDR2 is FQNNGV in the germline V gene. The CDR3 contains 16 residues.

This clonotype was observed many times. V and J are TRBV7-3 and TRBJ2-3, with 12 bases aligning to TRBD2. J gave up 5 bases and V 2 bases, and 8 bases lay outside the gene matches. This CDR3 spans 17 amino acids. Germline V gene data show CDR1 as SGHTA and CDR2 as FQGTGA. The CDR3 DNA sequence: TGTGCCAGCAGCTTACGGTCTAGCGGGGGGGCCTTAGATACGCAGTATTTT. Translation: CASSLRSSGGALDTQYF. Looking up the rest from reference TRBV7-3 and TRBJ2-3 gives the full variable domain: GAGVSQTPSNKVTEKGKYVELRCDPISGHTALYWYRQSLGQGPEFLIYFQGTGAADDSGLPNDRFFAVRPEGSVSTLKIQRTERGDSAVYLCASSLRSSGGALDTQYFGPGTRLTVL.

The chain employs TRBV11-2 and TRBJ2-1; 8 bases agree with TRBD1. Germline trimming cut 1 base from V and 0 bases from J; bases unmatched to any gene: 2. CDR1 is SGHAT, CDR2 FQNNGV, per germline. The CDR3 totals 16 residues. DNA for the CDR3: TGTGCCAGCAGCTTAGGACAGGGGAGCTCCTACAATGAGCAGTTCTTC. Its translation is CASSLGQGSSYNEQFF.

This clonotype showed up many times. V and J are TRBV4-2 and TRBJ2-1; D tentatively fits TRBD1 or TRBD2 (6 bases each). V was clipped by 3 bases and J by 8 bases, with 23 bases between them. The CDR3 length is 17 residues. The germline gives CDR1 LGHNA, CDR2 YNFKEQ. The CDR3 DNA follows: TGTGCCAGCAGCCAGGGGGGCGGGGTACTACAGTCGCATGAGCAGTTCTTC. It specifies CASSQGGGVLQSHEQFF.

This clonotype was seen at least ten times. The chain carries TRBV6-5 and TRBJ1-2, with D uncertain. The V and J ends lost 1 base and 0 bases respectively, with 6 bases between them. The CDR3 has 14 residues. Germline loops: CDR1 MNHEY, CDR2 SVGAGI. CDR3 protein: CASSYFGPNYGYTF. CDR3 DNA: TGTGCCAGCAGTTACTTCGGACCTAACTATGGCTACACCTTC.

In its sample, this clonotype was seen many times. This sequence joins TRBV29-1 and TRBJ1-1; TRBD1 matches 8 bases. The CDR3 extends over 13 amino acids. Trimming removed 7 bases from V and 4 bases from J; junction bases left unmatched: 8. The V gene's germline CDR1 is SQVTM and CDR2 ANQGSEA. The CDR3 region has the DNA TGCAGCGCCGAGGGTCAGGGGGCCACTGAAGCTTTCTTT. The encoded protein is CSAEGQGATEAFF.

This clonotype has more than one count but fewer than ten. The chain couples TRBV29-1 to TRBJ2-2, with D maybe TRBD2 (5 bases). CDR1 is SQVTM, CDR2 ANQGSEA, per germline. With 7 bases removed from V and 2 bases from J, the gap between germline ends came to 14 bases. The CDR3 is 14 residues long. CDR3 protein: CSAGGLGNTGELFF. In nucleotides, the CDR3 is TGCAGCGCCGGAGGTCTCGGCAACACCGGGGAGCTGTTTTTT.

This clonotype occurred a few times. The DNA for the CDR3 is TGCAGTGCTGGCGAGGCAGGGAGGTCTGGAAACACCATATATTTT. Amino acid sequence: CSAGEAGRSGNTIYF. The V and J genes are TRBV20-1 and TRBJ1-3; D possibly corresponds to TRBD1 (5 bases). Germline assignment: CDR1 DFQATT and CDR2 SNEGSKA (reference sequence). CDR3 length: 15 residues. V lost 5 bases to trimming and J lost 1 base, with 15 bases between them.

This clonotype was detected a few times. This chain uses TRBV3-1 with TRBJ2-5; D gene unclear. CDR3 length: 13 residues. The V and J ends lost 0 bases and 6 bases respectively, with 8 bases between them. Germline CDR1 and CDR2: LGHDT and YNNKEL (reference sequence). The CDR3 coding sequence is TGTGCCAGCAGCCAAGATGTTGGGCAGACCCAGTACTTC. Translation gives CASSQDVGQTQYF.

Comments on this clonotype: The junction shows a germline mismatch at one end, possibly a read error. This chain connects TRBV20-1 to TRBJ1-2; perhaps TRBD1 as D (5 bases). The CDR3 covers 14 residues. From germline, CDR1 is DFQATT and CDR2 SNEGSKA (reference sequence). The CDR3 region has the DNA TGCAGTGCTGGAGTCGGGACTGAGGGCTATGGCGACACCTTC. It translates to CSAGVGTEGYGDTF.

This clonotype was counted ten times or more. The rearrangement uses TRBV20-1 and TRBJ2-7, with D uncertain. Germline CDR1 and CDR2: DFQATT and SNEGSKA (reference sequence). There are 13 residues in the CDR3. Trimming took off 8 bases at V and 3 bases at J, with 17 bases between the two ends. The CDR3 DNA is TGCAGTATTACCGTGTTAAACCTCTACGAGCAGTACTTC. Translation gives CSITVLNLYEQYF.

The chain couples TRBV29-1 to TRBJ2-2; possibly TRBD2 for D (5 bases). The CDR3 is 14 residues long. Trimming shortened V by 7 bases and J by 3 bases, and 15 bases separated the two germline ends. Germline assignment: CDR1 SQVTM and CDR2 ANQGSEA. This CDR3 reads CSGGRHGDTGELFF. In DNA, the CDR3 is TGCAGCGGAGGGAGACACGGCGACACCGGGGAGCTGTTTTTT.

This clonotype was picked up many times. V and J are TRBV6-2 or TRBV6-3 and TRBJ1-1, with D perhaps TRBD1 (5 bases). There are 19 residues in the CDR3. V gave up 0 bases and J gave up 1 base, with 21 bases separating them. CDR1 is MNHEY and CDR2 is SVGEGT in the germline V gene. The CDR3 here is CASSYSSGNLEGQNTEAFF. Written as DNA, the CDR3 is TGTGCCAGCAGTTACTCGTCTGGGAACTTGGAAGGACAGAACACTGAAGCTTTCTTT.

In this sample, this clonotype turned up many times. The CDR3, as DNA: TGTGCCAGCGTCGCAGGGAACTACGAGCAGTACTTC. It is translated as CASVAGNYEQYF. The chain couples TRBV2 to TRBJ2-7, with D possibly TRBD1 on 5 matching bases. The CDR3 runs 12 residues. V lost 8 bases and J lost 3, with 11 bases in between. The V gene's germline CDR1 is SNHLY and CDR2 FYNNEI.

This clonotype is deemed medium-sized. This chain joins TRBV6-5 and TRBJ2-7; tentatively, D is TRBD1 (7 bases). This CDR3 contains 14 residues. V was cut by 7 bases and J by 4 bases, with 17 bases left in between. Germline V gene sequence: CDR1 MNHEY, CDR2 SVGAGI. CDR3 loop: CASKPDSGGYEQYF. The CDR3 bases are TGTGCCAGCAAACCGGACTCAGGGGGGTACGAGCAGTACTTC.

This clonotype was counted at least ten times. V usage is TRBV12-3 or TRBV12-4 and J usage is TRBJ2-3; tentative D call: TRBD2 (5 bases). Trimming removed 5 bases from V and 2 bases from J, with 8 bases in between. The length of the CDR3 is 13 residues. Written as DNA, the CDR3 is TGTGCCAGCAGTGACGGACTCACAGATACGCAGTATTTT. It codes for CASSDGLTDTQYF.

Many counts were recorded for this clonotype. The V call is TRBV7-6, the J call TRBJ2-7, with TRBD2 as a possible D gene (6 bases). Germline V gene data show CDR1 as SGHVS and CDR2 as FNYEAQ. Deletions cut 1 base from V and 2 bases from J, with 15 bases between. The CDR3 spans 16 residues. CDR3 protein: CASSLVAGPDPYEQYF. CDR3 nucleotide sequence: TGTGCCAGCAGCTTAGTGGCGGGACCAGACCCCTACGAGCAGTACTTC.

The chain links TRBV11-2 to TRBJ2-5; D remains ambiguous. Between the trimmed V and J ends, which lost 7 bases and 5 bases, there was a span of 17 bases. CDR3 length: 14 amino acids. CDR1 SGHAT and CDR2 FQNNGV come from the germline V gene. The CDR3 protein is CASNRTGPSETQYF. The CDR3 region has the DNA TGTGCCAGCAACAGAACCGGGCCGTCGGAGACCCAGTACTTC.

This clonotype was seen ten or more times. The V and J genes are TRBV25-1 and TRBJ1-6, with D perhaps matching TRBD1 (6 bases). From germline, CDR1 is MGHDK and CDR2 SYGVNS. CDR3 length equals 17 residues. The ends were cut back, 6 bases at V and 7 bases at J, with 22 bases in the middle. The CDR3 reads CASRPKPIQGRNSPLHF. The CDR3 nucleotides read TGTGCCAGCAGACCGAAACCAATACAGGGCCGCAATTCACCCCTCCACTTT. Variable domain in full (rest from reference TRBV25-1 and TRBJ1-6): EADIYQTPRYLVIGTGKKITLECSQTMGHDKMYWYQQDPGMELHLIHYSYGVNSTEKGDLSSESTVSRIRTEHFPLTLESARPSHTSQYLCASRPKPIQGRNSPLHFGNGTRLTVT.

This clonotype was observed many times. The CDR3: CAISELQGLYYGYTF. The CDR3 nucleotides are TGTGCCATCAGTGAGTTACAGGGACTGTACTATGGCTACACCTTC. The chain links TRBV10-3 to TRBJ1-2, with D possibly being TRBD1 (6 bases). The CDR3 runs to 15 residues. Trimming stripped 1 base from V and 3 bases from J, with 12 bases between. Germline CDR1 reads ENHRY; CDR2 reads SYGVKD.

This clonotype was detected a few times. This chain links TRBV13 with TRBJ2-7; 9 bases line up with TRBD1. The CDR3 has 16 residues. Germline V gene sequence: CDR1 PRHDT, CDR2 FYEKMQ (reference sequence). The V and J ends lost 0 bases and 3 bases, in that order; junction bases with no gene match: 6. The CDR3 loop is CASSLGISTGGYEQYF. CDR3 in DNA: TGTGCCAGCAGCTTAGGGATTTCGACAGGGGGCTACGAGCAGTACTTC.

This clonotype was counted only a few times. A read error may be the cause here, since a much bigger clone is one base away. The chain employs TRBV5-1 and TRBJ2-3, with D possibly TRBD2 on 5 matching bases. Germline-derived CDR1 and CDR2 are SGHRS and YFSETQ. Trimming cost V 3 bases and J 3 bases, with 14 bases left between them. CDR3 size: 15 residues. The CDR3 DNA follows: TGCGCCAGCAGCTCCCGTAGGTCGGGGACAGATACGCAGTATTTT. Its translation is CASSSRRSGTDTQYF.

This clonotype came up many times. The chain has TRBV20-1 and TRBJ2-4; D is perhaps TRBD2 (6 bases). Germline V gives CDR1 DFQATT, CDR2 SNEGSKA (reference sequence). The CDR3 has 14 amino acids. Between the trimmed V and J ends, which lost 0 bases and 8 bases, there was a span of 14 bases. CDR3 sequence (DNA): TGCAGTGCTAGAGATCAGGGATGGGGGGACATTCAGTACTTC. Translated: CSARDQGWGDIQYF.

At least ten counts were recorded for this clonotype. The chain recombines TRBV5-1 with TRBJ2-7; maybe TRBD2 (6 bases). The CDR3 consists of 13 residues. The V end lost 0 bases, the J end lost 6 bases, and 10 bases lay between the germline ends. Per germline, CDR1 SGHRS and CDR2 YFSETQ. The chain's CDR3 is CASSLAGEGEQYF. For the CDR3, the DNA is TGCGCCAGCAGCTTGGCGGGGGAAGGCGAGCAGTACTTC.

CDR3 loop: CASDQSTDTQYF. The CDR3 nucleotides read TGTGCCAGCGACCAGAGCACAGATACGCAGTATTTT. The rearrangement joins TRBV2 to TRBJ2-3, with D hard to call. The CDR3 is 12 amino acids. Per the germline V gene, CDR1 is SNHLY and CDR2 is FYNNEI. V lost 8 bases and J lost 0, with 6 bases in between.

The chain couples TRBV9 to TRBJ2-5; the D gene is possibly TRBD2 (6 bases). V was cut by 4 bases and J by 5 bases, with 18 bases left in between. Germline V gives CDR1 SGDLS, CDR2 YYNGEE. CDR3 length: 15 residues. The CDR3 spells CASSQGLSKGETQYF. As DNA, the CDR3 is TGTGCCAGCAGCCAGGGACTCTCCAAGGGGGAGACCCAGTACTTC.

This clonotype has at least ten counts. This chain connects TRBV9 to TRBJ2-6; the D is unclear. Germline assignment: CDR1 SGDLS and CDR2 YYNGEE. V was shortened by 0 bases and J by 0 bases, with 25 bases between the two germline ends. The CDR3 covers 22 residues. CDR3 DNA: TGTGCCAGCAGCGTAGCTACTAAAGGACCGGTCGGCCTAAACTCTGGGGCCAACGTCCTGACTTTC. Translation: CASSVATKGPVGLNSGANVLTF.

This clonotype was seen at least ten times. The V and J genes are TRBV25-1 and TRBJ2-3; D might be TRBD1 or TRBD2, each matching 5 bases. V shed 4 bases and J shed 6 bases, with 14 bases lying between them. Germline V gives CDR1 MGHDK, CDR2 SYGVNS. The CDR3 is 14 residues long. CDR3: CASSGTGGKDTQYF. CDR3 nucleotide sequence: TGTGCCAGCAGTGGTACAGGAGGCAAGGATACGCAGTATTTT. Combining the CDR3 with reference TRBV25-1 and TRBJ2-3 gives the whole variable domain EADIYQTPRYLVIGTGKKITLECSQTMGHDKMYWYQQDPGMELHLIHYSYGVNSTEKGDLSSESTVSRIRTEHFPLTLESARPSHTSQYLCASSGTGGKDTQYFGPGTRLTVL.

This clonotype was detected only a few times. The chain employs TRBV7-9 and TRBJ1-4; D gene uncertain. The CDR3 sequence is 15 residues long. The V end was cut by 4 bases, the J end by 8 bases, with 17 bases between. Germline CDR1 is SEHNR and CDR2 is FQNEAQ (reference sequence). The CDR3 protein is CASSSASGRKEKLFF. DNA for the CDR3: TGTGCCAGCAGCTCTGCCTCGGGAAGAAAGGAAAAACTGTTTTTT.

This clonotype came up many times. The chain recombines TRBV29-1 with TRBJ1-1, with 9 bases fitting TRBD1. V trimming: 5 bases; J trimming: 0 bases; junction bases outside the gene matches: 13. The germline gives CDR1 SQVTM, CDR2 ANQGSEA. The CDR3 totals 17 residues. CDR3 sequence reads: CSVPPEPWTGVNTEAFF. The CDR3 nucleotides are TGCAGCGTTCCCCCCGAACCTTGGACAGGGGTGAACACTGAAGCTTTCTTT.

The chain has TRBV6-6 and TRBJ2-2, with D unclear. The CDR3 is 11 residues long. The V end was cut by 9 bases, the J end by 6 bases, with 8 bases between. Looked up from germline, CDR1 is MNHNY and CDR2 is SVGAGI (reference sequence). CDR3 protein: CASACSGELFF. CDR3 DNA sequence: TGTGCCAGTGCTTGTTCCGGGGAGCTGTTTTTT.

This chain connects TRBV7-9 to TRBJ2-3; no clear D gene. The CDR3 consists of 14 residues. The germline CDR1 and CDR2 sequences are SEHNR and FQNEAQ (reference sequence). Trimming left V 1 base short and J 3 bases short, with 8 bases between. CDR3 coding DNA: TGTGCCAGCAGCTTAGTAAGCCAGACAGATACGCAGTATTTT. Protein product: CASSLVSQTDTQYF.